This T cell receptor beta chain was documented in a study of CXCR4 blockade with PD-1 therapy in pancreatic cancer. Overall study findings and caveats: Without paired alpha-beta data, shared specificity of dominant clones is unconfirmed. Tumors were clonally expanded, mean around 0.14 versus 0.05 in healthy blood.

The CDR3 runs 13 residues. Per germline, CDR1 MDHEN and CDR2 SYDVKM. V shed 5 bases and J shed 4 bases, with 11 bases lying between them. Produced via immunoSEQ multiplex PCR; TCRdb's table is partial and in-frame only. The sample includes approximately 700 clones, under 55% of them seen just once. A note on this clone: Antigen: not known.

The gene calls are TRBV28 and TRBJ1-2; D possibly corresponds to TRBD1 (6 bases). The sample consisted of tumor tissue. The clonotype originates from a human donor with pancreatic ductal adenocarcinoma. The CDR3 DNA is TGTGCCAGCAGTCCCCAGGGGAGCTATGGCTACACCTTC. It is translated as CASSPQGSYGYTF.